Below, 12 T cell receptor beta chains from the same sample are listed, as sequenced in a study of blood T cell repertoires in COVID-19. Here immunoSEQ multiplex PCR was the method, and the copy in TCRdb shows in-frame clones only, minus some. This sample has some 200,000 clones, with under 90% found just once. Sequenced input: peripheral blood. These receptors were taken from a woman of 80 years or more with COVID-19, enrolled during active disease.

The CDR3 coding sequence is TGTGCCAGTGGCGGACAGAGGGGCACCGGGGAGCTGTTTTTT. Its translation: CASGGQRGTGELFF. This sequence joins TRBV19 and TRBJ2-2; D perhaps matches TRBD1 (6 bases). Trimming took off 8 bases at V and 4 bases at J, with 14 bases between the two ends. The CDR3 runs to 14 residues. Germline V gene data show CDR1 as LNHDA and CDR2 as SQIVND (reference sequence).

The V gene is TRBV7-9, the J gene TRBJ1-1; TRBD1 aligns across 7 bases. Germline trimming cut 5 bases from V and 1 base from J; bases unmatched to any gene: 10. The CDR3 covers 16 residues. Germline V gene sequence: CDR1 SEHNR, CDR2 FQNEAQ (reference sequence). CDR3 in amino acids: CASSLQTGVANTEAFF. The CDR3 DNA sequence: TGTGCCAGCAGCCTTCAAACAGGGGTCGCGAACACTGAAGCTTTCTTT.

The chain has TRBV5-6 and TRBJ2-2, with a tentative D call TRBD1 (5 bases). From germline, CDR1 is SGHDT and CDR2 YYEEEE. The CDR3 has 15 residues. V was cut by 2 bases and J by 4 bases, with 12 bases left in between. DNA of the CDR3: TGTGCCAGCAGCTTTTCTGGGGCCTTCACCGGGGAGCTGTTTTTT. It is translated as CASSFSGAFTGELFF.

The J gene is TRBJ1-1, the V gene TRBV3-1 (or the pseudogene TRBV3-2); D call uncertain. CDR1 LGHDT and CDR2 YNNKEL come from the germline V gene (reference sequence). Trimming pared 6 bases from V and 4 bases from J, leaving 15 bases between. This CDR3 has 14 residues. The CDR3 DNA sequence: TGTGCCAGCAGGAGAGCCAGCGGAGGCACTGAAGCTTTCTTT. Translating gives CASRRASGGTEAFF.

This chain joins TRBV2 and TRBJ2-3, with TRBD2 identical over 10 bases. Germline V gene data show CDR1 as SNHLY and CDR2 as FYNNEI. V was clipped by 6 bases and J by 1 base; unmatched bases: 7. This CDR3 is built from 16 residues. The CDR3 protein is CASRSPSGGGTDTQYF. In DNA, the CDR3 is TGTGCCAGCAGGAGCCCCAGCGGGGGGGGCACAGATACGCAGTATTTT.

The chain combines TRBV19 with TRBJ2-5; TRBD2 agrees at 7 bases. The germline CDR1 and CDR2 sequences are LNHDA and SQIVND (reference sequence). The CDR3 runs to 14 residues. V lost 1 base to trimming and J lost 5 bases; unmatched junction nucleotides: 4. CDR3 sequence (DNA): TGTGCCAGTAGTATAGGCGGGAGAGGTGAGACCCAGTACTTC. This sequence encodes CASSIGGRGETQYF.

CDR3: CASSLVSGGVRNEQFF. The CDR3 DNA is TGTGCCAGCAGTTTAGTTTCCGGGGGAGTACGGAATGAGCAGTTCTTC. This chain connects TRBV28 to TRBJ2-1; the D gene is possibly TRBD2 (6 bases). V was clipped by 2 bases and J by 7 bases, with 18 bases between them. This CDR3 has 16 amino acids. Per the germline V gene, CDR1 is MDHEN and CDR2 is SYDVKM.

The chain carries TRBV4-2 and TRBJ1-4; unclear D gene. Per the germline V gene, CDR1 is LGHNA and CDR2 is YNFKEQ. CDR3 length: 15 residues. The V gene lost 1 base and the J gene lost 4 bases, with 10 bases spanning the gap. This CDR3 reads CASSQVEAFNEKLFF. In nucleotides, the CDR3 is TGTGCCAGCAGCCAAGTAGAAGCCTTTAATGAAAAACTGTTTTTT.

The CDR3, as DNA: TGTGCCAGCACGCTGGGCTCGGACACTGAAGCTTTCTTT. Translated, it gives CASTLGSDTEAFF. The V gene is TRBV9, the J gene TRBJ1-1; D gene uncertain. V was cut by 6 bases and J by 3 bases, with 12 bases left in between. Germline CDR1 SGDLS, CDR2 YYNGEE. CDR3 length: 13 amino acids. The full variable domain, completed using reference TRBV9 and TRBJ1-1, is DSGVTQTPKHLITATGQRVTLRCSPRSGDLSVYWYQQSLDQGLQFLIQYYNGEERAKGNILERFSAQQFPDLHSELNLSSLELGDSALYFCASTLGSDTEAFFGQGTRLTVV.

The CDR3 reads CASSPPIAGNYNEQFF. The CDR3 DNA follows: TGTGCCAGCAGTCCGCCGATAGCGGGAAACTACAATGAGCAGTTCTTC. The chain is built from TRBV27 and TRBJ2-1, with TRBD2 identical over 8 bases. With 5 bases clipped from V and 3 bases from J, the junction kept 9 bases outside the gene matches. CDR1 MNHEY and CDR2 SMNVEV come from the germline V gene (reference sequence). CDR3 length: 16 residues.

This clone showed up just a few times. The chain couples TRBV28 to TRBJ1-6; tentative D call: TRBD1 (6 bases). CDR1 and CDR2 (germline): MDHEN, SYDVKM. The V gene lost 7 bases and the J gene lost 10 bases, with 11 bases spanning the gap. The CDR3 has 12 amino acids. Here the CDR3 reads CASTRGSSPLHF. The CDR3 bases are TGTGCCAGCACCAGGGGAAGCTCACCCCTCCACTTT.

The rearrangement links TRBV3-1 (or the pseudogene TRBV3-2) to TRBJ2-5; 9 positions match TRBD2. The CDR3 is 18 amino acids. CDR1 LGHDT and CDR2 YNNKEL come from the germline V gene (reference sequence). The ends lost 2 bases at V and 4 bases at J; junction bases unmatched: 14. CDR3 in DNA: TGTGCCAGCAGCCAAATGCCTAGCGGGGTCCCCATCCGAGAGACCCAGTACTTC. Its protein is CASSQMPSGVPIRETQYF.